The clone carrying this T cell receptor (beta chain) was seen a few times. No antigen is known for it. This sample is drawn from a study of T-cell memory formation after mild COVID-19. Points from the study as a whole: Some SARS-CoV-2-responding clones were already detected in memory before infection.

Trimming shortened V by 2 bases and J by 4 bases, and 9 bases separated the two germline ends. The CDR3 sequence is 14 residues long. Germline CDR1 and CDR2: MGHRA and YSYEKL. TCRdb reanalysed the 5' RACE reads using MiXCR and keeps one entry per CDR3 protein. The sample yields 150,000 or so distinct CDR3 sequences, under 30% seen once. The chain joins TRBV4-1 to TRBJ1-5; D unresolved. The sample consisted of PBMCs or a T cell subset sorted from them (not recorded which). The TCR sequence derives from an adult woman who had mild COVID-19 (a few samples of this study predate the infection). Cell type and time point are not known. CDR3 in amino acids: CASSQTAPNQPQHF. CDR3 sequence (DNA): TGCGCCAGCAGCCAAACCGCGCCAAATCAGCCCCAGCATTTT.